This TCR beta chain was recovered during a study of blood T cell repertoires in COVID-19. Study as a whole: Acute and convalescent COVID-19 specimens originated in the United States, Italy and Spain. The cDNA or gDNA used as material had been derived from T cells, B-cell-depleted T cells, or PBMCs.

In the authors' methods: For nucleated cells, counts were estimated from reference gene primer amplification. Method: immunoSEQ multiplex PCR; TCRdb's copy keeps in-frame clones and lacks some. V, J and clone size are taken as reported in that table, and D and trimming were inferred from the DNA itself. Of some 110,000 clones listed, about 85% were seen once; the top ten hold 7.7%. The CDR3 covers 14 residues. V was trimmed by 4 bases and J by 1 base, leaving 10 bases between them. Germline V gene data show CDR1 as KGHSH and CDR2 as LQKENI. This rearrangement joins TRBV18 to TRBJ2-5; D gene unclear. This TCR was recovered from a human donor in a cohort sampled during active COVID-19. The material sequenced was peripheral blood. In DNA, the CDR3 is TGTGCCAGCTCACGCCCAGGTCTCCAAGAGACCCAGTACTTC. This sequence encodes CASSRPGLQETQYF. Variable domain in full (rest from reference TRBV18 and TRBJ2-5): NAGVMQNPRHLVRRRGQEARLRCSPMKGHSHVYWYRQLPEEGLKFMVYLQKENIIDESGMPKERFSAEFPKEGPSILRIQQVVRGDSAAYFCASSRPGLQETQYFGPGTRLLVL.